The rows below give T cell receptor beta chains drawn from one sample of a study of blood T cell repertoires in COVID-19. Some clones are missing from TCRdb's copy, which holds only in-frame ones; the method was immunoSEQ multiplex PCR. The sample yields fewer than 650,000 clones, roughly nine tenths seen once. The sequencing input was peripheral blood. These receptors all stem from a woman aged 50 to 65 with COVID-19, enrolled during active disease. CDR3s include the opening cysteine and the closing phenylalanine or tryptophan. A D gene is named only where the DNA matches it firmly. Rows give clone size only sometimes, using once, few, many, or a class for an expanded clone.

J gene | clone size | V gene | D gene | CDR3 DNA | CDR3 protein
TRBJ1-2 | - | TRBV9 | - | TGTGCCAGCAGCTCACAGGGCTATGGCTACACCTTC | CASSSQGYGYTF
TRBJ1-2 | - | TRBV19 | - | TGTGCCAGTAGTATTAAAACAGGGTATAACTATGGCTACACCTTC | CASSIKTGYNYGYTF
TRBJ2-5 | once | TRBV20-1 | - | TGCAGTGCTCAGAGGGGGGAGACCCAGTACTTC | CSAQRGETQYF
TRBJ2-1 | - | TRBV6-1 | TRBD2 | TGTGCCAGCAGTGTTACACCACTAGCGGGGGGCAATGAGCAGTTCTTC | CASSVTPLAGGNEQFF
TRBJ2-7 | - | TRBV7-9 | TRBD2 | TGTGCCAGCAGCGAAAACCCCTTCACCCTCGGGGACTACGGGCCCGAGCAGTACTTC | CASSENPFTLGDYGPEQYF
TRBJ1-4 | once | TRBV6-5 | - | TGTGCCAGCAGTTTGGCGGGCGGAGCAACTAATGAAAAACTGTTTTTT | CASSLAGGATNEKLFF
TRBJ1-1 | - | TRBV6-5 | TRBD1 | TGTGCCAGCAGTCCGTACGACAGGGTTGGAACTGAAGCTTTCTTT | CASSPYDRVGTEAFF
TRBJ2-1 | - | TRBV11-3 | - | TGTGCCAGCTGCGCGAAGCGCGACAATGAGCAGTTCTTC | CASCAKRDNEQFF
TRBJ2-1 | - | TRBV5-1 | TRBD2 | TGCGCCAGCAGCTTGGGACTAGCGGGCTCCCTAAGAAATGAGCAGTTCTTC | CASSLGLAGSLRNEQFF
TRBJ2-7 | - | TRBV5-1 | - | TGCGCCAGCAGCCCAAGAGGGGGGGTCGAATACGAGCAGTACTTC | CASSPRGGVEYEQYF
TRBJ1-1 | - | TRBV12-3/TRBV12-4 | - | TGTGCCAGCAGGGTGGACAGGAACACTGAAGCTTTCTTT | CASRVDRNTEAFF
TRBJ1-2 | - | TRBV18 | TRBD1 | TGTGCCAGCTCACCCTTACCCGGGACAGAATCCATCAACTATGGCTACACCTTC | CASSPLPGTESINYGYTF
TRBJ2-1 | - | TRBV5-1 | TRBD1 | TGCGCCAGCAGCTCAGGGGGAAATGAGCAGTTCTTC | CASSSGGNEQFF
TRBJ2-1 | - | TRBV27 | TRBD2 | TGTGCCAGCAGTTATACGGGAGGGAGGACGGCTGAGCAGTTCTTC | CASSYTGGRTAEQFF
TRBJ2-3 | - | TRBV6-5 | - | TGTGCCAGCAGTTACGAGCGGGGCACAGATACGCAGTATTTT | CASSYERGTDTQYF
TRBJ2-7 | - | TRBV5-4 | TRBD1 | TGTGCCAGCTCCCGGGACAGGGGCTACGAGCAGTACTTC | CASSRDRGYEQYF
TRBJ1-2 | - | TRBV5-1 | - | TGCGCCAGCAGCCAGAACCGAGGAGGCGTAGCTGGCTACACCTTC | CASSQNRGGVAGYTF
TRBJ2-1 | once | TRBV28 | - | TGTGCCAGCAGTCCCTATGAGGCGGGCAGTTACAATGAGCAGTTCTTC | CASSPYEAGSYNEQFF
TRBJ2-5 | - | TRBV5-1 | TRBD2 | TGCGCCAGCAGCCCCCGAGGACTAGCCGGAGAGACCCAGTACTTC | CASSPRGLAGETQYF
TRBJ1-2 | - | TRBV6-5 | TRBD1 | TGTGCCAGCAGTCGAACAGGGGGCGCTGACTACACCTTC | CASSRTGGADYTF
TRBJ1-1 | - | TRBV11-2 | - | TGTGCCAGCAGCAGCCGCTTAGGGGTGAAGAACACTGAAGCTTTCTTT | CASSSRLGVKNTEAFF
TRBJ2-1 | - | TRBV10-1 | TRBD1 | TGCGCCAGCAGTGAAGCAGGGACAGTCAATGAGCAGTTCTTC | CASSEAGTVNEQFF
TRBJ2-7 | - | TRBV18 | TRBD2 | TGTGCCAGCTCACCACCTCGGGGGGAGATAAAATCCTACGAGCAGTACTTC | CASSPPRGEIKSYEQYF
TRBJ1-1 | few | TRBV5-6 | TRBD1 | TGTGCCAGCAGCCCTCAGGACAGGCATTCAACTGAAGCTTTCTTT | CASSPQDRHSTEAFF
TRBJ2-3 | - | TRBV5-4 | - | TGTGCCAGCAGCTTGGGGGCTACCACAGATACGCAGTATTTT | CASSLGATTDTQYF
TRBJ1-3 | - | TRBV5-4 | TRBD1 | TGTGCCAGCAGCTTGGATCTGACAGGGGCGGCTGGAAACACCATATATTTT | CASSLDLTGAAGNTIYF
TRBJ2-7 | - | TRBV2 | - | TGTGCCAGCAGTATAGAGGAGGTTGGCGAGCAGTACTTC | CASSIEEVGEQYF
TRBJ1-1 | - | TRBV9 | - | TGTGCCAACAGCTATTCGGTGTCGGACACTGAAGCTTTCTTT | CANSYSVSDTEAFF
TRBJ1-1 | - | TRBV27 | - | TGTGCCAGCAGTTCAACAGGGTTGGAAGCTTTCTTT | CASSSTGLEAFF
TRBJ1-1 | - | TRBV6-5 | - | TGTGCCAGCAGTTCCGGGGGGACGCTTGTTGAAGCTTTCTTT | CASSSGGTLVEAFF
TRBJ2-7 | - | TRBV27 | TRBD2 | TGTGCCAGCAGCTCCGGGACTAGAGCCTACGAGCAGTACTTC | CASSSGTRAYEQYF
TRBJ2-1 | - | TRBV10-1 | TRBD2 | TGCGCCACCGAGCCGGGACTAGCGGGGGGGCTGCAGTTCTTC | CATEPGLAGGLQFF
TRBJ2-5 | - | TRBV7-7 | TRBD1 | TGTGCCAGCAGCTTAGGGTGGGACAGGGGATTCGGGGAGACCCAGTACTTC | CASSLGWDRGFGETQYF
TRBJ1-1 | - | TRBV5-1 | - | TGCGCCAGCAGCCACAGGGCAACTGAAGCTTTCTTT | CASSHRATEAFF
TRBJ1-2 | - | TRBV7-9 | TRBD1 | TGTGCCAGCATCACTTACGGGACAGGGGAACTTTGGGGCTACACCTTC | CASITYGTGELWGYTF
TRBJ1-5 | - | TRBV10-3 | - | TGTGCCATCTCGACAGGAGTTAATCAGCCCCAGCATTTT | CAISTGVNQPQHF
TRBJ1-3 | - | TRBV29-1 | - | TGCAGCGTTGCCCAGGGTAAAGGAAACACCATATATTTT | CSVAQGKGNTIYF
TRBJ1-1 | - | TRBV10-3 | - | TGTGCCATCAGGGGCGCAGCACCCTTAGAAGCTTTCTTT | CAIRGAAPLEAFF
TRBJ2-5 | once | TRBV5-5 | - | TGTGCCAGCAGCTTGGTATGGTCAGGGGAAGAGACCCAGTACTTC | CASSLVWSGEETQYF
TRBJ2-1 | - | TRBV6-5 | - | TGTGCCAGCAGTTCCCTCCCTCCCTACAATGAGCAGTTCTTC | CASSSLPPYNEQFF
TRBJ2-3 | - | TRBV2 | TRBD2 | TGTGCCAGCAGTGAGAGCTCTAGCGGGGGAGCTCGGAGCACAGATACGCAGTATTTT | CASSESSSGGARSTDTQYF
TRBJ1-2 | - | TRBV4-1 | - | TGCGCCAGCAGCCAAGAGGGTCTGGGGACTCCTAACTATGGCTACACCTTC | CASSQEGLGTPNYGYTF
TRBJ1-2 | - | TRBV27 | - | TGTGCCAGCAGGTCAGGGACTCATGGCTACACCTTC | CASRSGTHGYTF
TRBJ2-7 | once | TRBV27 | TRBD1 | TGTGCCAGCAGAACCTACCGGGACAGGGTAGACGAGCAGTACTTC | CASRTYRDRVDEQYF
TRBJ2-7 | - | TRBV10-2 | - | TGCGCCAGCAGTGGGGCGGGCATCTCCTACGAGCAGTACTTC | CASSGAGISYEQYF
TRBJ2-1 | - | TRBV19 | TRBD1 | TGTGCCAGTAGTATGTCAGGGGGCGTTAGTGAGCAGTTCTTC | CASSMSGGVSEQFF
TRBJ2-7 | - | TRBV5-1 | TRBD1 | TGCGCCAGCAGGGATGTCAGAACAGGGGCTACCTACGAGCAGTACTTC | CASRDVRTGATYEQYF
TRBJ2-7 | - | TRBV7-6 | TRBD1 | TGTGCCAGCAGATATGGGACAGGGGAAGGCTACGAGCAGTACTTC | CASRYGTGEGYEQYF
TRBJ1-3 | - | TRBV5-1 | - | TGCGCCAGCAGGAGCTCGGTCTCCGGAAACACCATATATTTT | CASRSSVSGNTIYF
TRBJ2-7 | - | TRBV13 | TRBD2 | TGTGCCAGCAGCATCCGGGGGGGCGGCTACGAGCAGTACTTC | CASSIRGGGYEQYF
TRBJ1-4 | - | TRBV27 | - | TGTGCCAGCAGACCTGTTGGGGCATTCCGAAAACTGTTTTTT | CASRPVGAFRKLFF
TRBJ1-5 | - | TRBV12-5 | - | TGTGCTAGTGGTTTGGTGAAGGGGGATAATCAGCCCCAGCATTTT | CASGLVKGDNQPQHF
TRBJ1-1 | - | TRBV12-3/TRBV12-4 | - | TGTGCCAGCAGTACTACAGGGCTCACTGAAGCTTTCTTT | CASSTTGLTEAFF
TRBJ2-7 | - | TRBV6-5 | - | TGTGCCAGCGGGTTCGGGGACGAGCAGTACTTC | CASGFGDEQYF
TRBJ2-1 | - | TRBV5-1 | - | TGCGCCAGCAGCTTGGTCGGGGGCAATGAGCAGTTCTTC | CASSLVGGNEQFF
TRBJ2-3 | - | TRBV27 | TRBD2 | TGTGCCAGCAGCAGAGTGGGGACTAGCGGGGCCACAGATACGCAGTATTTT | CASSRVGTSGATDTQYF
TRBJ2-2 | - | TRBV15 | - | TGTGCCACCAGCATGAGTGGCGGGGAGCTGTTTTTT | CATSMSGGELFF
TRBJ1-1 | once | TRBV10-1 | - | TGCGCCACCTCGGACACGACCACTGAAGCTTTCTTT | CATSDTTTEAFF
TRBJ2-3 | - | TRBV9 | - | TGTGCCAGCAGCGTCCAGCGGGCCTCCGGGTCAGATACGCAGTATTTT | CASSVQRASGSDTQYF
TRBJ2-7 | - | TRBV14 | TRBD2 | TGTGCCAGCAGGACGACGGGGGGCTACGAGCAGTACTTC | CASRTTGGYEQYF